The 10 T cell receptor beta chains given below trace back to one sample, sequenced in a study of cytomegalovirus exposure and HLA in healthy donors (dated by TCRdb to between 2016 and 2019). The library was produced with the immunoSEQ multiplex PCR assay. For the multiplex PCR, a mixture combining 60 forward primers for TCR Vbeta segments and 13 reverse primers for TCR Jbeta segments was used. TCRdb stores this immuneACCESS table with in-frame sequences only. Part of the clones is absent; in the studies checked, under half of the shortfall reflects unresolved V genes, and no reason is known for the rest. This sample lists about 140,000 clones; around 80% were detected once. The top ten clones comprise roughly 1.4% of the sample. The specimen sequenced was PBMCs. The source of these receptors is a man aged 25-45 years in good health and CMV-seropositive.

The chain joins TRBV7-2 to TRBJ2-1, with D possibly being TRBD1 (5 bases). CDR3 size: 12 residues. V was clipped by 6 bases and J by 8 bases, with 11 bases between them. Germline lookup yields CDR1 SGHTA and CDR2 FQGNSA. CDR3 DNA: TGTGCCAGCAGTCTTACAGGTCATGAGCAGTTCTTC. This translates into CASSLTGHEQFF.

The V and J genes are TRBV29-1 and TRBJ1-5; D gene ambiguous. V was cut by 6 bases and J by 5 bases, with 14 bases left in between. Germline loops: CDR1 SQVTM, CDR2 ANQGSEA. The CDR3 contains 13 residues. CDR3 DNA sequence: TGCAGCGTCCTAACCTTATCTGATCAGCCCCAGCATTTT. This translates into CSVLTLSDQPQHF.

The CDR3 DNA reads as TGTGCCAGCAGTTTCGGGACATATTTAGACATTCAGTACTTC. This sequence encodes CASSFGTYLDIQYF. The rearrangement joins TRBV6-6 to TRBJ2-4; D is possibly TRBD1 (6 bases). The V gene lost 4 bases and the J gene lost 8 bases, with 15 bases spanning the gap. Germline lookup yields CDR1 MNHNY and CDR2 SVGAGI (reference sequence). There are 14 residues in the CDR3.

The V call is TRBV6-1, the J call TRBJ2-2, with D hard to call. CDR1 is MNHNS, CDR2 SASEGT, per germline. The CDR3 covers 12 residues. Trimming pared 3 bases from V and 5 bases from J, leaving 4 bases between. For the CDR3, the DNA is TGTGCCAGCAGTGACGGGACCGGGGAGCTGTTTTTT. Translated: CASSDGTGELFF.

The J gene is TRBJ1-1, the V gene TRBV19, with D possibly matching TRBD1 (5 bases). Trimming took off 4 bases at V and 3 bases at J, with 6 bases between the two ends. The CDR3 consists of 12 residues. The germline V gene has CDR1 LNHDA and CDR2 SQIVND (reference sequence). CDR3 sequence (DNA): TGTGCCAGTAGTAGACAGCACACTGAAGCTTTCTTT. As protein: CASSRQHTEAFF. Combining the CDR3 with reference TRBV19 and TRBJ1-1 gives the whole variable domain DGGITQSPKYLFRKEGQNVTLSCEQNLNHDAMYWYRQDPGQGLRLIYYSQIVNDFQKGDIAEGYSVSREKKESFPLTVTSAQKNPTAFYLCASSRQHTEAFFGQGTRLTVV.

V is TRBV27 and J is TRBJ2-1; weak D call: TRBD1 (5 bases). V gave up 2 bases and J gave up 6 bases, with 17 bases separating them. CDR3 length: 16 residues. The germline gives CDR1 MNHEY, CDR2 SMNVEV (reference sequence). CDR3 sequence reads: CASSLGAQLILNEQFF. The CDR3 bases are TGTGCCAGCAGTTTAGGGGCACAGCTAATTCTCAATGAGCAGTTCTTC.

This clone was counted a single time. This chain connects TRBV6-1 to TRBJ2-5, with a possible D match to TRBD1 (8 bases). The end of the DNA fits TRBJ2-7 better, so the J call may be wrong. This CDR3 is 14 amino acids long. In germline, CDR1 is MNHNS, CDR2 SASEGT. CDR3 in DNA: TGTGCCAGCAGGATTAACAGGGGGGGCTACGAGCAGTACTTC. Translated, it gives CASRINRGGYEQYF.

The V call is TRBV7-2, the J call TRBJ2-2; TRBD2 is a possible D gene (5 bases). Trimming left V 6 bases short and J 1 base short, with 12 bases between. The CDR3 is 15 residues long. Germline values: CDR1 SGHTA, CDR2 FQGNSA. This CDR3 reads CASRPQRQNTGELFF. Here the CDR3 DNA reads TGTGCCAGCAGGCCCCAGCGGCAGAACACCGGGGAGCTGTTTTTT.

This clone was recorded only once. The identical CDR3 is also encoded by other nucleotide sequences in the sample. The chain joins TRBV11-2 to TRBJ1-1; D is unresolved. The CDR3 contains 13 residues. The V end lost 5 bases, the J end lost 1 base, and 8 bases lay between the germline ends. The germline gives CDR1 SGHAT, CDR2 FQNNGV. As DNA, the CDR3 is TGTGCCAGCAGCCGCGGGCAGAACACTGAAGCTTTCTTT. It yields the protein CASSRGQNTEAFF.

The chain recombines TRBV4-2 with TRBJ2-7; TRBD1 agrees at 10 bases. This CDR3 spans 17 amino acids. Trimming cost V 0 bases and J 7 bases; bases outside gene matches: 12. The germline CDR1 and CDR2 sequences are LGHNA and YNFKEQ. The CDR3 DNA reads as TGTGCCAGCAGCCAAGATGACTCGGACAGGGGGGCGAATGAGCAGTACTTC. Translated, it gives CASSQDDSDRGANEQYF.